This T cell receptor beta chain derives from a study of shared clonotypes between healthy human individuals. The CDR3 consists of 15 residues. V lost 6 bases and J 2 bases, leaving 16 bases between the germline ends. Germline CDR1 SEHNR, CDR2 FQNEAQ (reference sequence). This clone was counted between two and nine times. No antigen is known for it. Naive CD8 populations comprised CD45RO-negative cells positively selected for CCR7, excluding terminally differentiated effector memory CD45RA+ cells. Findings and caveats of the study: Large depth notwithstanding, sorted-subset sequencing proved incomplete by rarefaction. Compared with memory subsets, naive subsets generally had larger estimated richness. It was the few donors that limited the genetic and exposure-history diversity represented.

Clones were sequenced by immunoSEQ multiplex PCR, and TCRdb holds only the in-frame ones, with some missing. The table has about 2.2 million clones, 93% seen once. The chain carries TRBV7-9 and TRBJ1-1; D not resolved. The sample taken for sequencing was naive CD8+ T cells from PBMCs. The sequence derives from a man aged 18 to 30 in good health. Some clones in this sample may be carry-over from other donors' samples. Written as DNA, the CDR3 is TGTGCCAGCAGACCCGTAACAGAGGACAACACTGAAGCTTTCTTT. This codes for CASRPVTEDNTEAFF.